Shown below are 29 T cell receptor gamma chains from a single sample sequenced in a study of gamma-delta chains in newborns, infants, children. TCRdb reapplied CATT to the reads. The sample lists approximately 1,100 gamma-chain clones, roughly two fifths occurring once. The source material was blood. Receptor source: a child who was a newborn, infant or young child, either healthy, febrile or measles-vaccinated (not recorded which).

The V call is TRGV9, the J call TRGJP. TCRdb records no J gene; here it was assigned by comparing the DNA to germline. This CDR3 spans 15 amino acids. V lost 5 bases and J lost 5; bases outside the gene matches: 3. Germline CDR1 GITISATS, CDR2 ISYDGTV (reference sequence). CDR3 DNA: TGTGCCTTGTGGGTAAAAGAGTTGGGCAAAAAAATCAAGGTATTT. Translating gives CALWVKELGKKIKVF.

This clone appeared a few times. The J gene is TRGJP, the V gene TRGV9. TCRdb is silent on the J gene; assignment here came from matching the DNA to germline. Looked up from germline, CDR1 is GITISATS and CDR2 is ISYDGTV (reference sequence). V shed 4 bases, J shed 7 bases, and the junction held 7 bases outside the gene matches. The CDR3 is 16 residues long. The CDR3 is CALWEPPELGKKIKVF. The CDR3 nucleotides read TGTGCCTTGTGGGAACCCCCGGAGTTGGGCAAAAAAATCAAGGTATTT.

This clone was seen only a few times. V usage is TRGV9 and J usage is TRGJP. The J gene is absent in TCRdb and was assigned here via DNA matching to germline. This CDR3 is 16 amino acids long. V trimming: 2 bases; J trimming: 7 bases; junction bases outside the gene matches: 5. Looked up from germline, CDR1 is GITISATS and CDR2 is ISYDGTV (reference sequence). Here the CDR3 DNA reads TGTGCCTTGTGGGAGGCCCTTGAGTTGGGCAAAAAAATCAAGGTATTT. It codes for CALWEALELGKKIKVF.

This clone occurred a few times. The rearrangement uses TRGV9 and TRGJP. The J gene is not listed in TCRdb, so it was assigned here from a DNA match to germline. The CDR3 is 19 amino acids. Germline V lookup: CDR1 GITISATS, CDR2 ISYDGTV (reference sequence). J was trimmed by 3 bases and V by 3 bases; bases with no gene match: 11. The CDR3 coding sequence is TGTGCCTTGTGGGAGTTCCGCATACCGCAAGAGTTGGGCAAAAAAATCAAGGTATTT. It is translated as CALWEFRIPQELGKKIKVF.

A single count supports this clone. A much bigger clone sits one base away, suggesting this may be a read error. Other DNA variants within this sample encode the same CDR3. The chain joins TRGV9 to TRGJP. The J gene comes from matching the DNA to germline here; TCRdb lacks it. Germline V gives CDR1 GITISATS, CDR2 ISYDGTV (reference sequence). The CDR3 runs 17 residues. J gave up 3 bases and V 1 base, and 3 bases lay outside the gene matches. The CDR3 loop reads CALWEVQQELGKKIKVF. The CDR3 DNA reads as TGTGCCTTGTGGGAGGTCCAGCAAGAGTTGGGCAAAAAAATCAAGGTATTT.

This clone is large. This probably arose from a read error, given a far larger clone one base away. The same CDR3 also results from other DNA sequences found in this sample. The rearrangement joins TRGV9 to TRGJP. No J gene is reported in TCRdb; it was inferred here by comparing the DNA with germline. This CDR3 has 16 amino acids. CDR1 is GITISATS and CDR2 is ISYDGTV in the germline V gene (reference sequence). The CDR3 spells CALWEVQELGKKIKVF. In nucleotides, the CDR3 is TGTGCCTTGTGGGAGGTGCAAGAGCTGGGCAAAAAAATCAAGGTATTT.

This clone came up a few times. The chain carries TRGV9 and TRGJ1 or TRGJ2. The J gene was not available in TCRdb and was assigned here by matching the DNA to germline segments. Looked up from germline, CDR1 is GITISATS and CDR2 is ISYDGTV (reference sequence). The CDR3 sequence is 13 residues long. The V segment lost 0 bases and the J segment 5 bases; nucleotides outside the gene matches: 4. DNA for the CDR3: TGTGCCTTGTGGGAGGTGGAAGATTATAAGAAACTCTTT. It yields the protein CALWEVEDYKKLF.

Of note for this clone: Other DNA sequences within the sample encode an identical CDR3. The chain recombines TRGV9 with TRGJP. TCRdb lists no J gene, so it was determined here by aligning the DNA to germline. Germline V gene data show CDR1 as GITISATS and CDR2 as ISYDGTV (reference sequence). Trimming cost V 1 base and J 2 bases; bases outside gene matches: 2. The CDR3 has 17 amino acids. The CDR3: CALWEVRQELGKKIKVF. CDR3 coding DNA: TGTGCCTTGTGGGAGGTTCGGCAAGAGTTGGGCAAAAAAATCAAGGTATTT.

Turning to this clone: Just one base apart from a much larger clone, this may be a read error. The chain is built from TRGV9 and TRGJP. The CDR3 extends over 15 amino acids. V gave up 4 bases and J gave up 4 bases; unmatched junction bases: 1. Germline-derived CDR1 and CDR2 are GITISATS and ISYDGTV (reference sequence). The CDR3 here is CALWDQELGKKIKVF. CDR3 in DNA: TGTGCCTTGTGGGACCAAGAGTTGGGCAAAAAAATCAAGGTATTT.

The V gene was left uncalled, and the J gene is TRGJP1. CDR3 length: 14 residues. The CDR3 region is CATWAYTTGWFKIF. The CDR3 DNA sequence: TGTGCCACCTGGGCTTATACCACTGGTTGGTTCAAGATATTT.

A note on this clone: TCRdb's listed protein matches a much larger clone and diverges from this DNA's translation at residue 8, likely through a read error; the protein shown comes from the DNA. This chain uses TRGV9 with TRGJP. There are 16 residues in the CDR3. V was pared by 0 bases and J by 9 bases, with 5 bases of the junction left unmatched. Germline values: CDR1 GITISATS, CDR2 ISYDGTV (reference sequence). The CDR3 protein is CALWEVQALGKKIKVF. In DNA, the CDR3 is TGTGCCTTGTGGGAGGTGCAGGCGTTGGGCAAAAAAATCAAGGTATTT.

The CDR3 sequence: CATWDGQGYKKLF. Written as DNA, the CDR3 is TGTGCCACCTGGGACGGGCAAGGTTATAAGAAACTCTTT. V gene TRGV2 combines with J gene TRGJ1 or TRGJ2. TCRdb does not report a J gene; here it was assigned by matching the DNA to germline references. Per the germline V gene, CDR1 is EGSNGY and CDR2 is YDSYNSKV. CDR3 size: 13 residues. Germline trimming cut 0 bases from V and 6 bases from J; bases unmatched to any gene: 5.

This clone is hyperexpanded by share. Other DNA sequences within the sample encode an identical CDR3. The chain employs TRGV9 and TRGJP. CDR1 and CDR2 (germline): GITISATS, ISYDGTV (reference sequence). J lost 4 bases, V lost 3 bases, and 0 bases had no gene match. This CDR3 is built from 15 residues. Written as DNA, the CDR3 is TGTGCCTTGTGGGAGCAAGAGTTGGGCAAAAAAATCAAGGTATTT. Its translation: CALWEQELGKKIKVF.

This clone occurred a few times. V and J are TRGV9 and TRGJP. Since TCRdb gives no J gene, matching the DNA to germline was used here to assign it. The CDR3 has 18 amino acids. Trimming at V came to 1 base and at J to 7 bases, leaving 10 bases not matched to a gene. The germline V gene encodes CDR1 GITISATS and CDR2 ISYDGTV (reference sequence). The CDR3 coding sequence is TGTGCCTTGTGGGAGGTCACAACGGGGGAGTTGGGCAAAAAAATCAAGGTATTT. Its translation: CALWEVTTGELGKKIKVF.

V is TRGV9 and J is TRGJP. TCRdb carries no J gene annotation; the J gene was assigned here by matching the DNA with germline. The CDR3 has 18 residues. The V and J ends lost 0 bases and 4 bases, in that order; junction bases with no gene match: 6. The V gene's germline CDR1 is GITISATS and CDR2 ISYDGTV (reference sequence). The chain's CDR3 is CALWEVHHQELGKKIKVF. DNA for the CDR3: TGTGCCTTGTGGGAGGTGCATCACCAAGAGTTGGGCAAAAAAATCAAGGTATTT.

This clone was recorded a few times. Other DNA variants within this sample encode the same CDR3. The chain recombines TRGV9 with TRGJP. Since TCRdb gives no J gene, matching the DNA to germline was used here to assign it. The CDR3 runs to 15 residues. Germline V gene lookup returns CDR1 GITISATS and CDR2 ISYDGTV (reference sequence). The junction had 3 bases not matched to a gene; V was cut back by 0 bases and J by 10 bases. CDR3 region: CALWEVRLGKKIKVF. The CDR3 nucleotides are TGTGCCTTGTGGGAGGTGCGATTGGGCAAAAAAATCAAGGTATTT.

A single count supports this clone. The junction departs from germline at one end; a sequencing error may be responsible. Other DNA sequences within the sample encode an identical CDR3. The rearrangement uses TRGV9 and TRGJP. The J gene, missing from TCRdb, was assigned here through DNA to germline matching. CDR1 GITISATS and CDR2 ISYDGTV come from the germline V gene (reference sequence). This CDR3 contains 17 residues. CDR3 protein: CALWEGSLELGKKIKVF. The CDR3 DNA follows: TGCGCCTTGTGGGAGGGGTCATTGGAGTTGGGCAAAAAAATCAAGGTATTT.

As regards this clone: Within the sample, other DNA sequences also encode this same CDR3. V usage is TRGV9 and J usage is TRGJP. Germline matching of the DNA provided the J gene here, since TCRdb leaves it blank. The CDR3 spans 16 residues. CDR1 is GITISATS and CDR2 is ISYDGTV in the germline V gene (reference sequence). V was pared by 2 bases and J by 7 bases, with 5 bases of the junction left unmatched. The CDR3 reads CALWEARELGKKIKVF. CDR3 nucleotide sequence: TGTGCCTTGTGGGAGGCCCGGGAGTTGGGCAAAAAAATCAAGGTATTT.

Turning to this clone: The same CDR3 is also encoded by other DNA sequences in this sample. The V call is TRGV9, the J call TRGJP. The J gene, missing from TCRdb, was assigned here through DNA to germline matching. The CDR3 runs 17 residues. V gave up 0 bases and J gave up 4 bases; unmatched junction bases: 3. Germline lookup yields CDR1 GITISATS and CDR2 ISYDGTV (reference sequence). Here the CDR3 DNA reads TGTGCCTTGTGGGAGGTGAGTCAAGAGTTGGGCAAAAAAATCAAGGTATTT. Translated, it gives CALWEVSQELGKKIKVF.

The V and J genes are TRGV9 and TRGJP. Matching the DNA to germline supplied the J gene, which TCRdb does not give. The CDR3 has 14 amino acids. Germline lookup yields CDR1 GITISATS and CDR2 ISYDGTV (reference sequence). V lost 4 bases to trimming and J lost 9 bases; unmatched junction nucleotides: 3. CDR3 coding DNA: TGTGCCTTGTGGGAAGGGTTGGGCAAAAAAATCAAGGTATTT. It specifies CALWEGLGKKIKVF.

This clone was picked up a small number of times. Written as DNA, the CDR3 is TGTGCCACCTGGGACGGGCCTTATAAGAAACTCTTT. This gives the protein CATWDGPYKKLF. V gene TRGV2 combines with J gene TRGJ1 or TRGJ2. In the absence of a J gene in TCRdb, the DNA was matched to germline to assign it here. V was clipped by 0 bases and J by 6 bases; unmatched bases: 2. The germline CDR1 and CDR2 sequences are EGSNGY and YDSYNSKV. The CDR3 covers 12 residues.

The chain employs TRGV9 and TRGJP. TCRdb records no J gene; here it was assigned by comparing the DNA to germline. V trimming: 0 bases; J trimming: 10 bases; junction bases outside the gene matches: 3. CDR1 and CDR2 (germline): GITISATS, ISYDGTV (reference sequence). The CDR3 extends over 15 amino acids. The CDR3 DNA reads as TGTGCCTTGTGGGAGGTGCTTTTGGGCAAAAAAATCAAGGTATTT. Its translation: CALWEVLLGKKIKVF.

This clone turned up a few times. The gene calls are TRGV9 and TRGJP. In the absence of a J gene in TCRdb, the DNA was matched to germline to assign it here. Germline V gives CDR1 GITISATS, CDR2 ISYDGTV (reference sequence). J was trimmed by 7 bases and V by 0 bases; bases with no gene match: 6. The CDR3 runs 17 residues. This chain's CDR3 is CALWEVHDELGKKIKVF. The CDR3 DNA follows: TGTGCCTTGTGGGAGGTGCATGATGAGTTGGGCAAAAAAATCAAGGTATTT.

V gene TRGV9 was called; the J gene was not. This CDR3 is 15 amino acids long. In germline, CDR1 is GITISATS, CDR2 ISYDGTV (reference sequence). The CDR3 DNA sequence: TGTGCCTTGTGGAAGGGCGAGGTGGGCAAAAAAATAAAGGTCTTT. Its protein product is CALWKGEVGKKIKVF.

This clone is judged large. V gene TRGV9 combines with J gene TRGJP. The CDR3 consists of 14 residues. V dropped 0 bases and J dropped 10; count of bases not matched to a gene: 0. From germline, CDR1 is GITISATS and CDR2 ISYDGTV (reference sequence). The CDR3 loop reads CALWEVLGKKIKVF. CDR3 in DNA: TGTGCCTTGTGGGAGGTGTTGGGCAAAAAAATCAAGGTATTT.

This clone was counted once. The chain is built from TRGV8 and TRGJP2. The J gene, absent from TCRdb, was called here by matching the DNA to germline. With 4 bases clipped from V and 5 bases from J, the junction kept 4 bases outside the gene matches. CDR1 VENAVY and CDR2 YDSYNSRV come from the germline V gene. There are 13 residues in the CDR3. The CDR3 region is CATWDRSDWIKTF. The CDR3 coding sequence is TGTGCCACCTGGGACCGGAGTGATTGGATCAAGACGTTT.

This clone came up a few times. The chain couples TRGV9 to TRGJ1 or TRGJ2. The J gene, absent from TCRdb, was called here by matching the DNA to germline. This CDR3 has 11 residues. V dropped 4 bases and J dropped 7; count of bases not matched to a gene: 4. Germline V gene data show CDR1 as GITISATS and CDR2 as ISYDGTV (reference sequence). CDR3 sequence: CALWERYKKLF. The CDR3 DNA follows: TGTGCCTTGTGGGAAAGGTATAAGAAACTCTTT.

This clone was counted only a few times. This chain uses TRGV9 with TRGJP. No J gene is reported in TCRdb; it was inferred here by comparing the DNA with germline. CDR3 length: 17 residues. Germline CDR1 is GITISATS and CDR2 is ISYDGTV (reference sequence). Unmatched junction bases numbered 5, after V lost 2 bases and J lost 4 bases. The CDR3 DNA reads TGTGCCTTGTGGGAGGACCTCCAAGAGTTGGGCAAAAAAATCAAGGTATTT. This encodes CALWEDLQELGKKIKVF.

J is TRGJ1 or TRGJ2 and V is TRGV2. TCRdb does not report a J gene; here it was assigned by matching the DNA to germline references. CDR3 length equals 13 residues. Germline trimming cut 0 bases from V and 6 bases from J; bases unmatched to any gene: 5. Per the germline V gene, CDR1 is EGSNGY and CDR2 is YDSYNSKV. CDR3 amino acids: CATWDGPGYKKLF. The CDR3 DNA follows: TGTGCCACCTGGGACGGGCCAGGTTATAAGAAACTCTTT.